This T cell receptor (beta chain) was identified in a study of blood T cell repertoires in COVID-19. On the study more broadly: Sample material is recorded as cDNA or gDNA derived from T cells, B-cell-depleted T cells, or PBMCs.

Methods used by the authors: Counts of nucleated cells, estimated from reference gene primer amplification, were obtained. Repertoires were generated with immunoSEQ multiplex PCR, while TCRdb's copy carries only in-frame clones and drops some. D and trimming come from the DNA, and the V and J calls and clone size come from that table. The data hold over 200,000 clones, with 75% to 90% observed a single time. The CDR3 has 16 residues. With 3 bases removed from V and 0 bases from J, the gap between germline ends came to 15 bases. Germline CDR1 MNHEY, CDR2 SMNVEV (reference sequence). The rearrangement joins TRBV27 to TRBJ2-7; no clear D gene. The sample taken for sequencing was peripheral blood. This sequence was found in a young man who had recovered from COVID-19. The chain's CDR3 is CASSFPGFPSSYEQYF. The DNA of the CDR3 is TGTGCCAGCAGTTTCCCCGGGTTTCCTAGCTCCTACGAGCAGTACTTC.